Below are 5 T cell receptor beta chains sequenced from a single sample in a study of shared clonotypes between healthy human individuals. Only CD45RO-negative cells positively selected for CCR7 counted as naive CD8 cells, so terminally differentiated effector memory CD45RA+ cells were excluded. Data came from immunoSEQ multiplex PCR; TCRdb stores just in-frame clones and leaves some out. The data hold around 2,000,000 clones, with about 95% observed a single time. The sample taken for sequencing was naive CD8+ T cells sorted from blood. These receptors were obtained from a man younger than 35 in good health.

The J gene is TRBJ1-3, the V gene TRBV27; the D gene is possibly TRBD1 (6 bases). V was trimmed by 1 base and J by 2 bases, leaving 9 bases between them. Germline CDR1 reads MNHEY; CDR2 reads SMNVEV (reference sequence). CDR3 length equals 15 residues. The CDR3 bases are TGTGCCAGCAGTTTATGGGGGCTAGCTGGAAACACCATATATTTT. Its translation is CASSLWGLAGNTIYF.

CDR3 DNA sequence: TGTGCCAGTAGTATTGCCCAGGGCCGGAGGAGCTATGGCTACACCTTC. The encoded protein is CASSIAQGRRSYGYTF. The V and J genes are TRBV19 and TRBJ1-2, with D maybe TRBD1 (5 bases). V dropped 3 bases and J dropped 4 bases, with 18 bases sitting between them. The CDR3 has 16 residues. Germline values: CDR1 LNHDA, CDR2 SQIVND (reference sequence).

V usage is TRBV4-3 and J usage is TRBJ1-2; no firm D call. V was pared by 0 bases and J by 12 bases, with 14 bases between. The germline gives CDR1 LGHNA, CDR2 YSLEER. The CDR3 has 13 amino acids. The CDR3 coding sequence is TGCGCCAGCAGCCAAGATCTGGGTGAAGTCGACACCTTC. It yields the protein CASSQDLGEVDTF.

This chain connects TRBV9 to TRBJ2-7; possibly TRBD2 for D (6 bases). CDR1 and CDR2 from the germline V gene are SGDLS and YYNGEE. This CDR3 region has 12 residues. V lost 2 bases and J 6 bases, leaving 9 bases between the germline ends. DNA for the CDR3: TGTGCCAGCAGCGTTGGAGGGCGCGAGCAGTACTTC. Its translation is CASSVGGREQYF. Full variable domain (outside the CDR3, taken from reference TRBV9 and TRBJ2-7): DSGVTQTPKHLITATGQRVTLRCSPRSGDLSVYWYQQSLDQGLQFLIQYYNGEERAKGNILERFSAQQFPDLHSELNLSSLELGDSALYFCASSVGGREQYFGPGTRLTVT.

This chain uses TRBV9 with TRBJ2-1; 7 bases agree with TRBD2. The CDR3 length is 13 residues. Germline V gives CDR1 SGDLS, CDR2 YYNGEE. The J segment lost 8 bases and the V segment lost 3 bases, leaving 5 bases of the junction unmatched. The CDR3, as DNA: TGTGCCAGCAGCGCCGGGACTACGTATGAGCAGTTCTTC. Translation: CASSAGTTYEQFF. Combining the CDR3 with reference TRBV9 and TRBJ2-1 gives the whole variable domain DSGVTQTPKHLITATGQRVTLRCSPRSGDLSVYWYQQSLDQGLQFLIQYYNGEERAKGNILERFSAQQFPDLHSELNLSSLELGDSALYFCASSAGTTYEQFFGPGTRLTVL.